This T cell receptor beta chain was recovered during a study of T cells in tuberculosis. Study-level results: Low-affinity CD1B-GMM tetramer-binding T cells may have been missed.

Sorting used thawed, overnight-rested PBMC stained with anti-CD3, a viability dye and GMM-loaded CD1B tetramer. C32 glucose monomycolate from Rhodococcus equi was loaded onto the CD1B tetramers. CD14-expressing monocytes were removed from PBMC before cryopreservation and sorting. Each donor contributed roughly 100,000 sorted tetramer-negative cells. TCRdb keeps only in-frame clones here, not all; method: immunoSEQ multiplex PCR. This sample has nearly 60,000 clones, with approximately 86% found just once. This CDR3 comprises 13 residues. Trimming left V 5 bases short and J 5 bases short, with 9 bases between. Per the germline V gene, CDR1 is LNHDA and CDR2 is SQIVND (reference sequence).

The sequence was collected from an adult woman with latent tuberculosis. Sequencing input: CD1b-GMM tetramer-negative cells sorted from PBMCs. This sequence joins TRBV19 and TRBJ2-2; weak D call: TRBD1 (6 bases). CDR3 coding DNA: TGTGCCAGTAGTCACGGACAGACCGGGGAGCTGTTTTTT. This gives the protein CASSHGQTGELFF.